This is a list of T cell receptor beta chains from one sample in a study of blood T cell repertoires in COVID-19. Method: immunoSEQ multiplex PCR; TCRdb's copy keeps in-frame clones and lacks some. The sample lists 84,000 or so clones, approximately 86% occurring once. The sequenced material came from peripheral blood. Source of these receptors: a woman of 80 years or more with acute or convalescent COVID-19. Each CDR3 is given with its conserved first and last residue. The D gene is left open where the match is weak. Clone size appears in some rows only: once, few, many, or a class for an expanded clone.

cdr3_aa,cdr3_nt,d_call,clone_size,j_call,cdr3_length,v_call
CASSPSAGTDTQYF,TGTGCCAGTAGTCCGAGCGCGGGGACTGATACGCAGTATTTT,NA,NA,TRBJ2-3,14,TRBV19
CASSHSRGGLGPGETQYF,TGTGCCAGCAGCCACTCCAGGGGCGGACTGGGGCCGGGGGAGACCCAGTACTTC,NA,NA,TRBJ2-5,18,TRBV14
CASRRDGGNTEAFF,TGTGCCAGCAGGAGGGATGGGGGCAACACTGAAGCTTTCTTT,NA,NA,TRBJ1-1,14,TRBV6-5
CASSLAATSGLSYEQYF,TGTGCCAGCAGCTTAGCGGCGACTAGCGGTCTTTCCTACGAGCAGTACTTC,TRBD2,NA,TRBJ2-7,17,TRBV7-2
CASSRVSYEQYF,TGTGCCAGTTCCAGGGTATCCTACGAGCAGTACTTC,NA,NA,TRBJ2-7,12,TRBV12-3/TRBV12-4
CSVENRDRDTEAFF,TGCAGCGTTGAAAACAGGGATCGGGACACTGAAGCTTTCTTT,NA,NA,TRBJ1-1,14,TRBV29-1
CASSFGGSPDTQYF,TGTGCCAGCAGCTTCGGCGGGAGCCCAGATACGCAGTATTTT,TRBD2,NA,TRBJ2-3,14,TRBV5-8
CSVGGNKETQYF,TGCAGCGTTGGAGGTAATAAAGAGACCCAGTACTTC,NA,NA,TRBJ2-5,12,TRBV29-1
CASSLTGGRDTQYF,TGTGCCAGCAGCTTGACAGGGGGAAGAGATACGCAGTATTTT,TRBD1,NA,TRBJ2-3,14,TRBV7-9
CASSHGRGLASGELFF,TGTGCCAGCAGCCATGGTCGCGGACTAGCTTCCGGGGAGCTGTTTTTT,TRBD2,NA,TRBJ2-2,16,TRBV3-1/TRBV3-2
CSAALPLEQYF,TGCAGTGCTGCACTACCCCTCGAGCAGTACTTC,NA,once,TRBJ2-7,11,TRBV20-1
CASRTGFTEAFF,TGTGCCAGCAGGACAGGGTTCACTGAAGCTTTCTTT,TRBD1,NA,TRBJ1-1,12,TRBV12-3/TRBV12-4
CASSQTGTGANVLTF,TGTGCCAGTAGTCAGACAGGGACTGGGGCCAACGTCCTGACTTTC,TRBD1,NA,TRBJ2-6,15,TRBV19
CSVVGLAGASSYNEQFF,TGCAGCGTTGTGGGACTAGCGGGTGCCAGCTCCTACAATGAGCAGTTCTTC,TRBD2,NA,TRBJ2-1,17,TRBV29-1
CASSSLPDRVGTEAFF,TGTGCCAGCAGCTCCTTACCGGACAGGGTAGGCACTGAAGCTTTCTTT,TRBD1,NA,TRBJ1-1,16,TRBV7-9
CAITGGIGSPLHF,TGTGCCATCACGGGGGGTATCGGTTCACCCCTCCACTTT,NA,few,TRBJ1-6,13,TRBV10-3
CASSLVGGGGRNPYEQYF,TGTGCCAGCAGCTTAGTAGGAGGAGGCGGGAGGAACCCCTACGAGCAGTACTTC,TRBD2,NA,TRBJ2-7,18,TRBV7-8
CASRRLAGGQTSYEQYF,TGTGCCAGCAGAAGACTAGCGGGAGGGCAGACCAGCTACGAGCAGTACTTC,TRBD2,NA,TRBJ2-7,17,TRBV27
CASSVETSQHRRFNEQFF,TGTGCCAGCAGCGTAGAGACTAGCCAACATCGAAGATTCAATGAGCAGTTCTTC,TRBD2,few,TRBJ2-1,18,TRBV9
CASSFHWTSGTERNEQFF,TGTGCCAGCAGCTTCCACTGGACTAGCGGGACCGAGAGGAATGAGCAGTTCTTC,TRBD2,few,TRBJ2-1,18,TRBV7-2